The clone carrying this T cell receptor beta chain came up a few times. What it binds is not known. Deep-level running was used for the assay. Sorted subsets were amplified in replicate PCRs using approximately 0.2 ug DNA, approximately 30,000 T cell genomes. Using immunoSEQ multiplex PCR, the repertoire was profiled, and TCRdb retains in-frame clones only, with some absent. The data contain some 1,100,000 clones, around 78% of them singletons. This sample is drawn from a study of shared clonotypes between healthy human individuals. Study-wide results and limits: Among a handful of donors, approximately 5% of naive CD4 clonotypes were found in common.

This TCR was recovered from a man between 18 and 35 years old in good health. Some clones in this sample may be carry-over from other donors' samples. The sample comprised memory CD4+ T cells from PBMCs. Subset given: CD45RA-negative fraction.

In nucleotides, the CDR3 is TGTGCCTGGAGTGTAAGGGCGACAGGAGGAGCGCCCCTCCACTTT. It encodes CAWSVRATGGAPLHF. J is TRBJ1-6 and V is TRBV30; D is perhaps TRBD1 (6 bases). Germline CDR1 is GTSNPN and CDR2 is SVGIG (reference sequence). The V and J ends lost 0 bases and 13 bases respectively, with 19 bases between them. This CDR3 is 15 amino acids long.